This T cell receptor (beta chain) was profiled in a study of T-cell memory formation after mild COVID-19 (dated by TCRdb to the early 2020s). With regard to the full study: TCR sequence clusters from the two donors were largely donor specific. In a couple of donors, T-cell clones that expanded and contracted after mild COVID-19 were followed by sequencing TCRalpha and TCRbeta repertoires longitudinally. Two young, previously healthy adult volunteers made up the cohort, one male and one female.

PBMCs were isolated by Ficoll-Paque density gradient centrifugation. There are 14 amino acids in the CDR3, from cysteine to valine inclusive. Solely the CDR3 DNA is kept, with 42 bases framed from the first base. Sequences MNHEY (CDR1) and SVGEGT (CDR2) are obtained from the germline V gene. Trimming takes 6 bases off V and 6 bases off J; junction bases not matched to a gene: 8. Summary of the overall study and its limitations: The study covered only a couple of mild cases, and larger cohorts including severe cases with pre-infection samples were considered necessary. Balanced CD4/CD8 phenotypes were observed for clones contracting from day 15 to 85, whereas a bias towards CD4+ was observed for a second wave of clones expanding from day 15 to 37. Some responding clones were detected in pre-infection memory, suggesting pre-existing cross-reactive memory T cells joined the SARS-CoV-2 response. Contracting CD4+ clones turned up mainly in the CM and EM memory subsets, whereas EMRA was where CD8+ clones were enriched. The second-wave clones that peaked on day 37 were not confirmed to be SARS-CoV-2 specific.

Sequenced using an Illumina NovaSeq 6000. TCRalpha and TCRbeta cDNA libraries were constructed by 5'RACE with constant-segment primers, with sample barcodes and unique molecular identifiers being introduced. RNA was extracted from every sample with Trizol reagent. Libraries were amplified in two PCR steps, with a second sample barcode and Illumina TruSeq adapters added in the second step. The libraries were sequenced on an Illumina NovaSeq using 2 x 150 bp paired-end reads. Per the source publication's procedure: Reads were demultiplexed and collapsed into UMI-guided consensus sequences with migec v1.2.7. Using mixcr v2.1.11, UMI consensuses were aligned to TRA and TRB V and J templates and then assembled into clonotypes. Clonotypes were classified as expanded or contracted when called significant by both edgeR and NoisET, with noise models trained on biological replicates. For edgeR calls, the thresholds were a false discovery rate-adjusted p below 0.01 and a log2 fold-change of 1. As an exploratory analysis of dynamics, PCA with hierarchical clustering was applied to max-normalized trajectories of the 1000 most abundant clonotypes. Separately sequenced CD4+ and CD8+ repertoires were used to assign the CD4 or CD8 phenotype of responding clones. Using fastp at Q25 and MiXCR, TCRdb reprocessed the public reads and kept productive beta chains. One record per CDR3 amino acid sequence lists the most common genes and DNA. TCRdb, not the authors, supplied the V and J calls. For this sample the table gives roughly 170,000 distinct CDR3 sequences, of which 18% were detected only once. The ten largest clones take up about 4% of the sample.

Worth noting for this clonotype: Its target antigen remains unknown. No much larger clone is present one base from it, and per-base qualities are unavailable.

The sequence joins TRBV6-2 or TRBV6-3 to TRBJ2-7, with 10 central nucleotides matching TRBD1. The material sequenced was PBMCs or a T cell subset sorted from them (not recorded which). The sequence came from a man aged 18 to 30 who had mild COVID-19 (a few samples of this study predate the infection). The sample titles of this study are shuffled in the database, so cell type and time point are left out; the donor was told from shared clones. The CDR3 here reads CASSTRQGAIEQYV. The DNA sequence is given as TGTGCCAGCAGCACACGACAGGGGGCCATCGAGCAGTACGTC.